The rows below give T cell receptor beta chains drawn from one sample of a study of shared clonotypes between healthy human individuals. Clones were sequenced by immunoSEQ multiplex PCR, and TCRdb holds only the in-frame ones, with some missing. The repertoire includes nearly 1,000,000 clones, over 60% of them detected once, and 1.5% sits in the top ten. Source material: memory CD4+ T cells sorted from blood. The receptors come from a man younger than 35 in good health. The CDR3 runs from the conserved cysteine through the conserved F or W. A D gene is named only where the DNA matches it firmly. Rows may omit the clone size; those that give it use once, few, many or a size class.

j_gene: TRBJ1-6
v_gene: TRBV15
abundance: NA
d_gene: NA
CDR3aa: CATSRDRAGVDRSPLHF
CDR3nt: TGTGCCACCAGCAGAGATCGAGCAGGGGTGGACCGATCACCCCTCCACTTT

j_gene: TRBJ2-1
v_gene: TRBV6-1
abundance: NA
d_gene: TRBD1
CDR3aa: CASRGQGGSYNEQFF
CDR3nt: TGTGCCAGCAGGGGACAGGGGGGGTCCTACAATGAGCAGTTCTTC

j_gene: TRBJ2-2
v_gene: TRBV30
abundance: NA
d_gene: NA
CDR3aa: CAWGTHTGELFF
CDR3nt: TGTGCCTGGGGGACACACACCGGGGAGCTGTTTTTT

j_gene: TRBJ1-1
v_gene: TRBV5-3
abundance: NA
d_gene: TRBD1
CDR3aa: CARSLVCRQGLMNTEAFF
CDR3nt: TGTGCCAGAAGCTTGGTGTGTCGACAGGGACTCATGAACACTGAAGCTTTCTTT

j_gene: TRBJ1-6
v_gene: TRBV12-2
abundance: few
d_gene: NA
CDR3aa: CASRSPDRGLSPLHF
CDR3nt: TGTGCAAGTCGCTCTCCGGACAGGGGGCTTTCACCCCTCCACTTT

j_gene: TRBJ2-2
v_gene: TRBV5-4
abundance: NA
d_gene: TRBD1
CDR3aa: CASSYDSGGWNTGELFF
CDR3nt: TGTGCCAGCAGTTATGATTCAGGGGGATGGAACACCGGGGAGCTGTTTTTT

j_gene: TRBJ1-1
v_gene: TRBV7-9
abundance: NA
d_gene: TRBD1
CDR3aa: CASSGTVEAFF
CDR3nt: TGTGCCAGCAGCGGGACAGTTGAAGCTTTCTTT

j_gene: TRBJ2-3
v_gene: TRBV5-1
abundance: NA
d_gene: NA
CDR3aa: CASSLGGEGQYF
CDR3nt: TGCGCCAGCAGCTTGGGTGGAGAGGGACAGTATTTT

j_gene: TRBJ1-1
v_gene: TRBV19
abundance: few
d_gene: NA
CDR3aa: CASSRTVNTEAFF
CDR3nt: TGTGCCAGTAGCCGGACAGTGAACACTGAAGCTTTCTTT

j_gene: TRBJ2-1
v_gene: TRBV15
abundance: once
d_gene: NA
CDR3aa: CATSPEAYLLGEQFF
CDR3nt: TGTGCCACCAGTCCAGAGGCATACCTACTCGGTGAGCAGTTCTTC

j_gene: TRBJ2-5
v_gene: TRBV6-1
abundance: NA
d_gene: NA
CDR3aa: CASSVDELQETQYF
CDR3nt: TGTGCCAGCAGTGTTGACGAGCTCCAAGAGACCCAGTACTTC

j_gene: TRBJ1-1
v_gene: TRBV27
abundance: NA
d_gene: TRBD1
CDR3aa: CASSAQGAPMNTEAFF
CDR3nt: TGTGCCAGCAGTGCCCAGGGGGCACCGATGAACACTGAAGCTTTCTTT

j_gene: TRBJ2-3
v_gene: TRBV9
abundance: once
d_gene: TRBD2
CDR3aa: CASSTRERGGTTQYF
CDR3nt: TGTGCCAGCAGCACCCGGGAGCGGGGAGGTACTACGCAGTATTTT

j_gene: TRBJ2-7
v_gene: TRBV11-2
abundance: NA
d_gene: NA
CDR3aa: CASSLVPTGSTQYF
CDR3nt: TGTGCCAGCAGCTTAGTCCCAACAGGGTCCACGCAGTACTTC

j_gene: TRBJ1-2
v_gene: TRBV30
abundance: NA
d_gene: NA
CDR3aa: CAWSLYGNYGYTF
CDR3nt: TGTGCCTGGAGTTTGTACGGAAACTATGGCTACACCTTC

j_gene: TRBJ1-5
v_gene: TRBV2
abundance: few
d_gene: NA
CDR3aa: CASSETGYQPQHF
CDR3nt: TGTGCCAGCAGTGAAACAGGGTATCAGCCCCAGCATTTT

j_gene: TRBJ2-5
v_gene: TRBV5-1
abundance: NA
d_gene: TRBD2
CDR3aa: CASSTLAGVETQYF
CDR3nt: TGCGCCAGCAGCACCTTAGCGGGAGTTGAGACCCAGTACTTC